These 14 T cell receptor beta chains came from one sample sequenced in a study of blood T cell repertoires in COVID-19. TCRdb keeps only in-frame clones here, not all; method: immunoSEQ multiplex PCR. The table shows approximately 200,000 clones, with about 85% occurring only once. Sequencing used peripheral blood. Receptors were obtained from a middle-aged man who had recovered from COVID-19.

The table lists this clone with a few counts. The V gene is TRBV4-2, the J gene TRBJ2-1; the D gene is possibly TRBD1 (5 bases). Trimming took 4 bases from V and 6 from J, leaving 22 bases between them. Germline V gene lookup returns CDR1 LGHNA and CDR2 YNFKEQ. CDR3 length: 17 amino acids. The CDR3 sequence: CASSPREWNSYGNEQFF. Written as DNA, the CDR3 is TGTGCCAGCAGCCCCAGGGAATGGAATAGTTACGGCAATGAGCAGTTCTTC.

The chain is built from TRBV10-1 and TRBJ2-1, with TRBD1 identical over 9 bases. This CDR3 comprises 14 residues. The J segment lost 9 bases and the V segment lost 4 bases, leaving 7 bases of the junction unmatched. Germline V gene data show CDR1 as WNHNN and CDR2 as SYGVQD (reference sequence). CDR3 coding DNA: TGCGCCAGCAGTGGGGGGACAGGGTTTGGTGAGCAGTTCTTC. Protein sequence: CASSGGTGFGEQFF.

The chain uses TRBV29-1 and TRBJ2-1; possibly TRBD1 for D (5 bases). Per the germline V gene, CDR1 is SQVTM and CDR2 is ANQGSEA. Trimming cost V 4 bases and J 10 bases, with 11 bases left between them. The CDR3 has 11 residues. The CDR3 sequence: CSVVGALEQFF. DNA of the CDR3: TGCAGCGTTGTAGGGGCCCTCGAGCAGTTCTTC.

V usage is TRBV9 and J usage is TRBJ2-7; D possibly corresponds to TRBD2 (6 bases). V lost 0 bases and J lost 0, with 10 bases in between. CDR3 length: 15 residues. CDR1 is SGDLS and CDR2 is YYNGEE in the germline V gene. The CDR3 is CASSVASGFSYEQYF. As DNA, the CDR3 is TGTGCCAGCAGCGTAGCCAGCGGGTTCTCCTACGAGCAGTACTTC.

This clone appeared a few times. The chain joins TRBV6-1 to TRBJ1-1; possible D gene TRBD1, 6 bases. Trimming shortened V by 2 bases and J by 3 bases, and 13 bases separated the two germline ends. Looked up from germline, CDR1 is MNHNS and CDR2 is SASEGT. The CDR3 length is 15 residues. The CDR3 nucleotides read TGTGCCAGCAGTGAATCAGACAGGACCGACACTGAAGCTTTCTTT. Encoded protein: CASSESDRTDTEAFF.

CDR3 DNA: TGTGCCAGCAGCCAAAAAAGAACTAGCGGGAGGGCCCCAGATACGCAGTATTTT. It is translated as CASSQKRTSGRAPDTQYF. This chain joins TRBV7-9 and TRBJ2-3; the match to TRBD2 covers 13 bases. The CDR3 sequence is 18 residues long. From germline, CDR1 is SEHNR and CDR2 FQNEAQ (reference sequence). The ends lost 5 bases at V and 4 bases at J; junction bases unmatched: 12.

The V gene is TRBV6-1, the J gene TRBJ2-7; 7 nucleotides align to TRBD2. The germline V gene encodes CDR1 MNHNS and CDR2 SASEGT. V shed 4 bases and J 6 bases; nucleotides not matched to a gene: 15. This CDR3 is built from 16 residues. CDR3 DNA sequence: TGTGCCAGCAGTGGGTCGGGGCGGGAGAGGCTCCCCGAGCAGTACTTC. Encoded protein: CASSGSGRERLPEQYF.

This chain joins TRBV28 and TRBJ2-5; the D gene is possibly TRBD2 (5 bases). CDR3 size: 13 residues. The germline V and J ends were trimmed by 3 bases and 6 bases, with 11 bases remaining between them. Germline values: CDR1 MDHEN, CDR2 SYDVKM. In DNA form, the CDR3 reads TGTGCCAGCAGTTTGATGTGGGAGAAGACCCAGTACTTC. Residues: CASSLMWEKTQYF.

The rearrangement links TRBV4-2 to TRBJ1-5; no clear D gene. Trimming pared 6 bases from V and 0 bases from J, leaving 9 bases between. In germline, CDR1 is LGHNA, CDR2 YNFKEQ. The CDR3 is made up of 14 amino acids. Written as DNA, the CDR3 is TGTGCCAGCAGTCTAAAAGCTAGCAATCAGCCCCAGCATTTT. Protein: CASSLKASNQPQHF.

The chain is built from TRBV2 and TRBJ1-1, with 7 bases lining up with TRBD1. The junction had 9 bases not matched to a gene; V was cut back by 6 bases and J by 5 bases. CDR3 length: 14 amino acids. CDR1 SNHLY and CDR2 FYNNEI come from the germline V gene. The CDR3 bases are TGTGCCAGCAGGCGACAGGGACCAGTGACTGAAGCTTTCTTT. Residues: CASRRQGPVTEAFF.

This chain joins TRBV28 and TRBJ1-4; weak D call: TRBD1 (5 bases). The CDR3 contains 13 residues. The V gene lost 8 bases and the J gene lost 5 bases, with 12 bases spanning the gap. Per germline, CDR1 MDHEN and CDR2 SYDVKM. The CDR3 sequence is CASLRVRNEKLFF. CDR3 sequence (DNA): TGTGCCAGCCTCAGGGTACGAAATGAAAAACTGTTTTTT.

This chain's CDR3 is CATSDGTSPLVFF. CDR3 sequence (DNA): TGTGCCACCAGTGATGGGACATCCCCTCTCGTGTTTTTT. The genes are TRBV24-1 and TRBJ2-2; D is possibly TRBD1 (6 bases). The germline V and J ends were trimmed by 3 bases and 15 bases, with 16 bases remaining between them. Germline-derived CDR1 and CDR2 are KGHDR and SFDVKD. The CDR3 spans 13 residues.

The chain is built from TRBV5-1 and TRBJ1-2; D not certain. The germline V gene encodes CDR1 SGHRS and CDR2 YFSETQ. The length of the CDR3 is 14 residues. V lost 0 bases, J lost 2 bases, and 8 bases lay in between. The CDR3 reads CASSLGQMNYGYTF. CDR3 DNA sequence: TGCGCCAGCAGCTTGGGGCAGATGAACTATGGCTACACCTTC.

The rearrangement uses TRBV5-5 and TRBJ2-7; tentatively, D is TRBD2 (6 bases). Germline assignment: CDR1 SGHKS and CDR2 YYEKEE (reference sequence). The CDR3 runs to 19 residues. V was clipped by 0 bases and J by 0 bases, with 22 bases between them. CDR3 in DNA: TGTGCCAGCAGCTTGGAATTAGGTCGCGGAGGGCCAAGCTCCTACGAGCAGTACTTC. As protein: CASSLELGRGGPSSYEQYF. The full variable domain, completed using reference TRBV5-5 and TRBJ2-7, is DAGVTQSPTHLIKTRGQQVTLRCSPISGHKSVSWYQQVLGQGPQFIFQYYEKEERGRGNFPDRFSARQFPNYSSELNVNALLLGDSALYLCASSLELGRGGPSSYEQYFGPGTRLTVT.